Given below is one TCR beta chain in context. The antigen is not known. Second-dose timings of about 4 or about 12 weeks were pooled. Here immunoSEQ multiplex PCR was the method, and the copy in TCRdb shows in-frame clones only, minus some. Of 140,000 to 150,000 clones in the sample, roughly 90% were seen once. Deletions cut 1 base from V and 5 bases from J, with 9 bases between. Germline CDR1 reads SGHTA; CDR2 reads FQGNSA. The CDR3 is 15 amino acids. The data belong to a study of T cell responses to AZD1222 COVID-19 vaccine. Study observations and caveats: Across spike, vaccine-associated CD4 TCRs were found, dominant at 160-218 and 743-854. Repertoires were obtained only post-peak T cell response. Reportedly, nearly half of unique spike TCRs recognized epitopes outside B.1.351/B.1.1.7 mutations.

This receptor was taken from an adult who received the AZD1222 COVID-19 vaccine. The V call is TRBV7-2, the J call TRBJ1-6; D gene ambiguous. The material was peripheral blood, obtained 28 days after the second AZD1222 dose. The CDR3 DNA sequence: TGTGCCAGCAGCTTAGAGGGCGGGAATAATTCACCCCTCCACTTT. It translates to CASSLEGGNNSPLHF.